The T cell receptor (beta chain) described here comes from a study of primary melanoma T cells and metastatic recurrence (dated by TCRdb to 2020 to 2021). About the full investigation: The cohort consisted of around 180 primary melanomas of stage T2 to T4, each more than 1 mm thick. The T-cell fraction measured by TCR beta sequencing was compared against progression-free survival as the clinical outcome. Whether patient outcome could be predicted by T-cell fraction and T-cell repertoire clonality in primary melanoma tumors was the question this study put to the test. The sequencing-derived T-cell fraction was compared with histopathological grading of tumor-infiltrating lymphocytes. General findings and caveats noted by the study authors: An effective T-cell-mediated antitumor response in primary melanoma was framed by the authors only as a suggestion, not a demonstrated mechanism. Tumor T-cell fraction was reported to predict progression-free survival independently of thickness, ulceration, mitotic rate and age. Progression-free survival prediction was reportedly improved more by adding T-cell fraction to tumor thickness than by adding any other histopathological variable. A T-cell fraction greater than 20% appeared to be protective whatever the ulceration status, mitotic rate or nodal disease.

As for this clone: What antigen it recognizes has not been identified. There are no base qualities to consult, and no much larger clone falls within one base.

From the germline V gene, CDR1 is WSHSY and CDR2 is SAAADI. The CDR3 sequence holds 12 residues, the cysteine and phenylalanine included. CDR3 DNA only is kept here, 36 bases in frame from base 1. The V and J ends are trimmed by 8 bases and 4 bases, leaving 11 bases between them. The library was made by the immunoSEQ multiplex PCR assay. Primary melanoma tumor tissue underwent high-throughput sequencing of the T-cell receptor beta chain. On the authors' methods: Among the repertoire analyses were the distribution of insertions and deletions and the sharing of TCRB CDR3 between samples. A gradient-boosted model ranked the predictive value of the T-cell fraction against histopathological variables. TCRdb re-hosts the immuneACCESS table, in-frame sequences only. Its copies lack some clones; in the studies checked, an unresolved V gene accounts for under half of them, and the cause for the rest is not known. The V and J calls and clone size are taken from that table; D and trimming were inferred from the DNA. The sample has around 65 clones on record.

Each patient's primary melanoma had been surgically resected and was viewed as potentially curable, though still at risk of metastatic recurrence. The TCR originated in a human donor with melanoma. Sequencing was performed on melanoma tumor tissue. The rearranged segments are TRBV10-2 and TRBJ2-5; D gene: possibly TRBD2, on 5 matching bases. Here the CDR3 is given as CASGRSGETQYF. The nucleotide sequence reads TGCGCCAGCGGAAGAAGCGGAGAGACCCAGTACTTC.